The clone carrying this TCR beta chain was detected ten times or more. The antigen remains undetermined. Time point here: patch test 2, 6 weeks after DPC sensitization. Treatment here: therapeutic diphenylcyclopropenone sensitization with weekly scalp DPC. Trimming cost V 9 bases and J 5 bases, with 20 bases left between them. Germline-derived CDR1 and CDR2 are MDHEN and SYDVKM. The length of the CDR3 is 15 residues. This sample was included in a study of human T cells and chemical hapten exposure. Individual cDNA molecules each carried unique molecular identifiers attached by the library. TCRdb re-derived calls from the RACE reads in MiXCR, one entry per CDR3 protein. This sample carries about 55,000 distinct CDR3 sequences, about 10% of them seen once, and the ten largest clones take approximately 1.8%. General observations from the study: Relative to control repertoires, expanded TCRs gave rise to significantly more large CDR3 similarity clusters.

Source: whole blood, taken in connection with sensitization to the hapten diphenylcyclopropenone (DPC). This receptor was obtained from a woman in her fifties or sixties with alopecia areata. Some clones in this sample may be carry-over from other donors' samples. This chain connects TRBV28 to TRBJ2-1; D not resolved. For the CDR3, the DNA is TGTGCCAGTGGCATGGAATGGGCCGTCGACAATGAGCAGTTCTTC. The encoded protein is CASGMEWAVDNEQFF.